The rows below give T cell receptor beta chains drawn from one sample of a study of blood T cell repertoires in COVID-19. Sequencing used immunoSEQ multiplex PCR; TCRdb keeps in-frame clones, though not all of them. The repertoire includes approximately 53,000 clones, 80% to 85% of them detected once, and more than 20% sits in the top ten. Sequencing input: peripheral blood. The receptors derive from a woman older than 75 with COVID-19, enrolled during active disease. Both conserved end residues are part of each CDR3. D genes are given only for firm matches. Clone size appears in some rows only: once, few, many, or a class for an expanded clone.

CDR3	DNA	size	V	J	D	length
CASSQGSRGVNGNEQFF	TGCGCCAGCAGCCAGGGAAGCAGGGGGGTGAATGGTAATGAGCAGTTCTTC	once	TRBV4-1	TRBJ2-1	NA	17
CASSQGHGNNEQFF	TGCGCCAGCAGCCAAGGGCACGGGAACAATGAGCAGTTCTTC	NA	TRBV4-1	TRBJ2-1	NA	14
CASSLGGGSYEQYF	TGTGCCAGCAGCTTAGGGGGAGGCTCCTACGAGCAGTACTTC	NA	TRBV7-3	TRBJ2-7	NA	14
CASSNTGPVAF	TGTGCCAGCAGCAACACAGGGCCTGTCGCCTTC	NA	TRBV7-3	TRBJ1-2	NA	11
CASNRGSGSLDIQYF	TGTGCCAGCAACCGGGGTAGCGGGAGTTTAGACATTCAGTACTTC	NA	TRBV28	TRBJ2-4	TRBD2	15
CASSPSGTDTQYF	TGTGCCAGCAGCCCTAGCGGCACAGATACGCAGTATTTT	few	TRBV7-9	TRBJ2-3	NA	13
CASSPRAVLNTEAFF	TGTGCCAGCTCACCGAGAGCTGTGCTGAACACTGAAGCTTTCTTT	NA	TRBV18	TRBJ1-1	NA	15
CASSFQRVSSPLHF	TGTGCCAGCAGTTTCCAGCGGGTGTCTTCACCCCTCCACTTT	few	TRBV27	TRBJ1-6	NA	14
CSASTGTSGSNEQFF	TGCAGTGCTAGTACCGGGACTAGCGGGAGCAATGAGCAGTTCTTC	NA	TRBV20-1	TRBJ2-1	TRBD2	15
CASSVMGSPLFDGYTF	TGTGCCAGCAGCGTAATGGGCTCCCCTCTTTTTGATGGCTACACCTTC	NA	TRBV9	TRBJ1-2	NA	16
CASSPGTGGSEQFF	TGTGCCAGCAGCCCCGGGACAGGGGGAAGTGAGCAGTTCTTC	NA	TRBV3-1/TRBV3-2	TRBJ2-1	TRBD1	14
CASSFEQLGNEQFF	TGCGCCAGCAGCTTTGAACAACTAGGCAATGAGCAGTTCTTC	NA	TRBV5-1	TRBJ2-1	NA	14
CASSLAWTRQETQYF	TGCGCCAGCAGCTTGGCCTGGACAAGACAAGAGACCCAGTACTTC	once	TRBV5-1	TRBJ2-5	NA	15
CASSLGTTGGSGNTIYF	TGTGCCAGCAGCTTGGGGACTACAGGGGGCTCTGGAAACACCATATATTTT	NA	TRBV5-5	TRBJ1-3	TRBD1	17
CAWNPGAAGEKLFF	TGTGCCTGGAACCCAGGGGCGGCAGGTGAAAAACTGTTTTTT	few	TRBV30	TRBJ1-4	NA	14
CASSQGNNQPQHF	TGTGCCAGCTCGCAGGGGAACAATCAGCCCCAGCATTTT	NA	TRBV18	TRBJ1-5	NA	13
CATSRKTAMNTEAFF	TGTGCCACCAGCCGGAAGACAGCAATGAACACTGAAGCTTTCTTT	NA	TRBV15	TRBJ1-1	NA	15
CASSTLQGANTGELFF	TGCGCCAGCAGTACTCTACAGGGGGCGAACACCGGGGAGCTGTTTTTT	few	TRBV5-1	TRBJ2-2	TRBD1	16
CASSRAGTQYF	TGCGCCAGCAGCCGTGCAGGGACCCAGTACTTC	NA	TRBV5-1	TRBJ2-5	NA	11
CASSPPGLTSGFNEQFF	TGTGCCAGCTCACCACCGGGTTTGACTAGCGGGTTCAATGAGCAGTTCTTC	NA	TRBV18	TRBJ2-1	TRBD2	17
CASSVSGNSYNEQFF	TGTGCCAGCAGCGTCTCGGGAAACTCCTACAATGAGCAGTTCTTC	few	TRBV9	TRBJ2-1	NA	15
CASSLGAGAKNIQYF	TGTGCCAGCAGCTTAGGGGCGGGGGCCAAAAACATTCAGTACTTC	once	TRBV7-2	TRBJ2-4	NA	15
CAISVQGFETQYF	TGTGCCATCAGTGTACAGGGCTTCGAGACCCAGTACTTC	NA	TRBV10-3	TRBJ2-5	NA	13
CASSQRQGDRYYEQYF	TGCGCCAGCAGCCAACGTCAGGGGGACAGATACTACGAGCAGTACTTC	NA	TRBV4-1	TRBJ2-7	TRBD1	16
CASSLETGVDTEAFF	TGTGCCAGCAGCTTAGAGACAGGGGTTGACACTGAAGCTTTCTTT	NA	TRBV7-2	TRBJ1-1	TRBD1	15
CASGGLAGDAYEQYF	TGTGCCAGCGGTGGCTTAGCGGGGGACGCCTACGAGCAGTACTTC	few	TRBV7-2	TRBJ2-7	TRBD2	15
CASDALGLAGYNEQFF	TGCGCCAGCGATGCCCTAGGACTAGCGGGATACAATGAGCAGTTCTTC	NA	TRBV5-1	TRBJ2-1	TRBD2	16
CSASSGLAGGTDTQYF	TGCAGTGCTAGTTCCGGACTAGCGGGGGGCACAGATACGCAGTATTTT	NA	TRBV20-1	TRBJ2-3	TRBD2	16
CASSQARQGAPRLDGYTF	TGCGCCAGCAGCCAAGCACGCCAGGGGGCGCCCAGACTAGATGGCTACACCTTC	NA	TRBV5-1	TRBJ1-2	TRBD1	18
CASSMGGVEQYF	TGTGCCAGTAGTATGGGAGGGGTCGAGCAGTACTTC	NA	TRBV19	TRBJ2-7	TRBD2	12
CASSRTEQGEQYF	TGTGCCAGCAGCCGAACCGAACAGGGGGAGCAGTACTTC	NA	TRBV3-1/TRBV3-2	TRBJ2-7	TRBD1	13
CTAGTSGKQYF	TGCACTGCCGGGACTAGCGGAAAGCAGTACTTC	once	TRBV20-1	TRBJ2-7	TRBD2	11
CASSLYLAGATDTQYF	TGTGCCAGCAGTTTGTACCTAGCGGGAGCTACAGATACGCAGTATTTT	NA	TRBV27	TRBJ2-3	TRBD2	16
CASSRGQGGQETQYF	TGTGCCAGCAGCCGGGGACAGGGGGGCCAAGAGACCCAGTACTTC	NA	TRBV11-3	TRBJ2-5	TRBD1	15
CATSGGTALDNEQFF	TGTGCCACCAGTGGGGGGACAGCACTAGACAATGAGCAGTTCTTC	NA	TRBV24-1	TRBJ2-1	TRBD1	15
CASSQGPNSNQPQHF	TGCGCCAGCAGCCAAGGGCCGAATAGCAATCAGCCCCAGCATTTT	NA	TRBV4-1	TRBJ1-5	NA	15
CASSLQAHSGNTIYF	TGTGCCAGCAGCCTACAGGCGCACTCTGGAAACACCATATATTTT	few	TRBV14	TRBJ1-3	NA	15
CASSHRGIGELFF	TGTGCCAGCAGCCACAGGGGTATCGGGGAGCTGTTTTTT	NA	TRBV3-1/TRBV3-2	TRBJ2-2	NA	13
CASSPHRTSLEQFF	TGTGCCAGCAGCCCCCATAGGACTAGCCTCGAGCAGTTCTTC	NA	TRBV7-3	TRBJ2-1	TRBD2	14